This T cell receptor (beta chain) was identified in a study of T cell responses to AZD1222 COVID-19 vaccine. Clones were read by immunoSEQ multiplex PCR, and TCRdb kept only the in-frame ones, dropping some. This sample has approximately 100,000 clones, with around 87% found just once. As concerns this clone: Its specificity is not known.

Study outcomes and limitations: Donors were mostly white British, more females; clonal diversity possibly underestimated. AZD1222 recipients seropositive at baseline numbered only six. Repertoire collection took place solely once the T cell response had peaked.

The sequence came from an adult who received the AZD1222 COVID-19 vaccine. Here the sequenced sample was peripheral blood, taken 28 days after the second AZD1222 dose.

CDR3 residues: CATPGQLGTEAFF. In DNA form, the CDR3 reads TGTGCTACACCCGGACAGTTGGGGACTGAAGCTTTCTTT. This chain connects TRBV30 to TRBJ1-1; D is possibly TRBD1 (6 bases). This CDR3 spans 13 amino acids. Germline values: CDR1 GTSNPN, CDR2 SVGIG (reference sequence).